This TCR beta chain was identified during a study of blood T cell repertoires in COVID-19. Study context: Sample material is recorded as cDNA or gDNA derived from T cells, B-cell-depleted T cells, or PBMCs.

CDR1 and CDR2 (germline): SGHTA, FQGNSA. J gave up 10 bases and V 5 bases, and 8 bases lay outside the gene matches. CDR3 size: 14 residues. Sequenced by immunoSEQ multiplex PCR; TCRdb stores in-frame clones only, minus some. The data show over 250,000 clones, nearly 90% seen once. The rearrangement joins TRBV7-2 to TRBJ2-1, with TRBD2 matching 10 bases. This receptor was obtained from a woman aged 30 to 39 with acute or convalescent COVID-19. The sample taken for sequencing was peripheral blood. This chain's CDR3 is CASSPSRAGGEQFF. The CDR3 DNA sequence: TGTGCCAGCAGCCCCTCGCGAGCGGGAGGGGAGCAGTTCTTC.